A selection of T cell receptor beta chains follows, all from one sample in a study of T-cell reconstitution after alpha-beta-depleted transplantation in children. Each CDR3 protein gets one entry after TCRdb re-called the PCR reads with MiXCR. Here the sample spans hundreds of thousands of distinct CDR3 sequences, about 15% being singletons. The material sequenced was PBMCs from the stem cell graft donor, taken from the stem cell graft. These receptors were taken from a human donor who donated a stem cell graft to a child with acute myeloid leukemia. Both conserved end residues are part of each CDR3. A D gene is named only where the DNA matches it firmly. Size is omitted from some rows. Given values are once, few, many or a class for expanded clones.

TGTGCCACCAGTGACCCAGGGGGGACGGTAGACAATGAGCAGTTCTTC,CATSDPGGTVDNEQFF,TRBJ2-1,16,NA,many,TRBV24-1
TGTGCCAGCAAGCCCTGGACCGGGATCTACGAGCAGTACTTC,CASKPWTGIYEQYF,TRBJ2-7,14,NA,NA,TRBV6-1
TGTGCCATCAGTGAGCTCGGGGGTGGTCAGCCCCAGCATTTT,CAISELGGGQPQHF,TRBJ1-5,14,NA,many,TRBV10-3
TGTGCCAGCAGCTTCGACACTGCGAACACCGGGGAGCTGTTTTTT,CASSFDTANTGELFF,TRBJ2-2,15,NA,few,TRBV7-2
TGCAGCGTCCGGGACAGGGGGGGCCAGCCCCAGCATTTT,CSVRDRGGQPQHF,TRBJ1-5,13,TRBD1,few,TRBV29-1
TGTGCCAGCAGTGACGGGTTCAATCAGCCCCAGCATTTT,CASSDGFNQPQHF,TRBJ1-5,13,NA,NA,TRBV25-1
TGTGCCAGCAGGACGGACAGCGCCGGGGAGCTGTTTTTT,CASRTDSAGELFF,TRBJ2-2,13,NA,NA,TRBV12-3/TRBV12-4
TGTGCCAGCAAGAAAACGGGGCCGGGCAATCAGCCCCAGCATTTT,CASKKTGPGNQPQHF,TRBJ1-5,15,NA,few,TRBV12-3/TRBV12-4
TGCAGCGTTCTGGGACAGGGGGCAGGAAAACTGTTTTTT,CSVLGQGAGKLFF,TRBJ1-4,13,TRBD1,many,TRBV29-1
TGTGCCAGCAGTTCGTGGGCGGGGAATAGCAATCAGCCCCAGCATTTT,CASSSWAGNSNQPQHF,TRBJ1-5,16,NA,few,TRBV27
TGTGCCTGGAGGGGGCTTCTCTCCTACGAGCAGTACTTC,CAWRGLLSYEQYF,TRBJ2-7,13,NA,NA,TRBV6-2/TRBV6-3
TGTGCCAGCCCCGAAGGCGGACCCCAAGAGACCCAGTACTTC,CASPEGGPQETQYF,TRBJ2-5,14,NA,few,TRBV25-1
TGTGCCAGCAGCTTATTCGAGACTAGCGGGTACCCGACTAACTTC,CASSLFETSGYPTNF,TRBJ2-7,15,TRBD2,NA,TRBV7-2
TGCAGTGCTAGAGATCGCGCCGGGACAGGGGGCCTTGCTAACTATGGCTACACCTTC,CSARDRAGTGGLANYGYTF,TRBJ1-2,19,TRBD1,NA,TRBV20-1
TGCAGTGCCCCTAGACGAGGGTTTGAGGTGGAATCGCCCCAGCATTTT,CSAPRRGFEVESPQHF,TRBJ1-5,16,NA,NA,TRBV20-1
TGCAGCGTCCACCGGGACGCGGCCACCGGGGAGCTGTTTTTT,CSVHRDAATGELFF,TRBJ2-2,14,NA,many,TRBV29-1
TGTGCCAGCAGCTTAGCTATCCTGGACAGCGACTACGAGCAGTACTTC,CASSLAILDSDYEQYF,TRBJ2-7,16,NA,NA,TRBV7-9
TGCAGTGCTAGAGTGTTCGGGACAGGGGGTCCGAACACTGAAGCTTTCTTT,CSARVFGTGGPNTEAFF,TRBJ1-1,17,TRBD1,few,TRBV20-1
TGCAGTGCTGTACGGGACAGGGTGAACGAGCAGTACTTC,CSAVRDRVNEQYF,TRBJ2-7,13,TRBD1,few,TRBV20-1
TGTGCCAGCAGCTGGGACAGGGGCAATGAGCAGTTCTTC,CASSWDRGNEQFF,TRBJ2-1,13,TRBD1,NA,TRBV7-9
TGTGCCAGCAGCGGCAGAAATATGGGGACCGGGGAGCTGTTTTTT,CASSGRNMGTGELFF,TRBJ2-2,15,NA,few,TRBV7-2
TGTGCCAGCAGTAAGGACAGCAGCTCTGGGGCCAACGTCCTGACTTTC,CASSKDSSSGANVLTF,TRBJ2-6,16,NA,many,TRBV14
TGTGCCAGCAGCTTAAGCGGACTCGCACCCACCGGGGAGCTGTTTTTT,CASSLSGLAPTGELFF,TRBJ2-2,16,NA,NA,TRBV7-2
TGTGCCAGCACCTGGACTGCAAAAGAGACCCAGTACTTC,CASTWTAKETQYF,TRBJ2-5,13,NA,NA,TRBV5-6
TGTGCCACCAGCAGTGCGACTCCTCCAGCCAAAAACATTCAGTACTTC,CATSSATPPAKNIQYF,TRBJ2-4,16,NA,NA,TRBV15
TGCAGTGCTAGAGATCTAAGACAGAGCACAGATACGCAGTATTTT,CSARDLRQSTDTQYF,TRBJ2-3,15,NA,many,TRBV20-1
TGTGCCAGCCTCGGGACTCCACAAGAGACCCAGTACTTC,CASLGTPQETQYF,TRBJ2-5,13,NA,NA,TRBV6-1
TGCAGCGCTGATAGCGGGGGGGTACAGACCCAGTACTTC,CSADSGGVQTQYF,TRBJ2-5,13,TRBD2,many,TRBV29-1
TGCAGTGCTAGAGGGGGACTAGCGGGGGGGCAATGCTACAATGAGCAGTTCTTC,CSARGGLAGGQCYNEQFF,TRBJ2-1,18,TRBD2,NA,TRBV20-1
TGTGCCAGCCGGGACAGGGGGCAATCACCCCTCCACTTT,CASRDRGQSPLHF,TRBJ1-6,13,TRBD1,many,TRBV11-3
TGTGCCACCAGTGACCCTAGCCTTGGGGCCAACGTCCTGACTTTC,CATSDPSLGANVLTF,TRBJ2-6,15,NA,few,TRBV24-1
TGTGCCAGCAGTTACTCGATGGGGAACACCGGGGAGCTGTTTTTT,CASSYSMGNTGELFF,TRBJ2-2,15,NA,few,TRBV6-2/TRBV6-3
TGCAGCGTTGAAGAGGACAGGCCCGGGGAGCTGTTTTTT,CSVEEDRPGELFF,TRBJ2-2,13,TRBD1,NA,TRBV29-1
TGCGCCAGCAGCCAGCTAGGGGGGGAGACCCAGTACTTC,CASSQLGGETQYF,TRBJ2-5,13,NA,many,TRBV4-3
TGTGCCAGCAGTTACTCGGCAGCGAACACCGGGGAGCTGTTTTTT,CASSYSAANTGELFF,TRBJ2-2,15,NA,few,TRBV6-2/TRBV6-3
TGTGCCAGCAGGCATGCGGGGGGACTAGCCGCTATTGAGCAGTTCTTC,CASRHAGGLAAIEQFF,TRBJ2-1,16,TRBD2,once,TRBV11-2
TGTGCCAGCAGTTTAGGGGGGACTCCTTCGGCTTTCTTT,CASSLGGTPSAFF,TRBJ1-1,13,NA,NA,TRBV12-3/TRBV12-4
TGCGCCAGCATGACGGACAGGGGTTTCAATGAGCAGTTCTTC,CASMTDRGFNEQFF,TRBJ2-1,14,TRBD1,NA,TRBV5-1
TGTGCCAGCAGCCTTGTTTGGGGTGACACCGGGGAGCTGTTTTTT,CASSLVWGDTGELFF,TRBJ2-2,15,NA,many,TRBV3-1
TGTGCCAGCAGCGGAACAGGGACTAATGAAAAACTGTTTTTT,CASSGTGTNEKLFF,TRBJ1-4,14,NA,few,TRBV13
TGCGCCAGCAGCTTAACAGGGGGATCCTATGGCTACACCTTC,CASSLTGGSYGYTF,TRBJ1-2,14,TRBD1,many,TRBV5-1
TGCTGTGCTAGACCCGACAGACAGAACACCGGGGAGCTGTTTTTT,CCARPDRQNTGELFF,TRBJ2-2,15,NA,NA,TRBV20-1
TGCAGCGTGGACTCAAGGGACAGCGGTAATGAAAAACTGTTTTTT,CSVDSRDSGNEKLFF,TRBJ1-4,15,TRBD1,NA,TRBV29-1
TGCGCCAGCAGCTTGAGCTTTCCCGGGGAGCTGTTTTTT,CASSLSFPGELFF,TRBJ2-2,13,NA,NA,TRBV5-1
TGCAGCGTTGGGGCGGATCCCGGTCAGCCCCAGCATTTT,CSVGADPGQPQHF,TRBJ1-5,13,NA,many,TRBV29-1
TGCAGCGTTCGGACTAGCGGGGGGGCCAGGGTTGGGAAGACCCAGTACTTC,CSVRTSGGARVGKTQYF,TRBJ2-5,17,TRBD2,many,TRBV29-1
TGTGCCAGCAGCGAACTAGCGGGGTTTGTTGGGTCAGGGGAGCTGTTTTTT,CASSELAGFVGSGELFF,TRBJ2-2,17,TRBD2,NA,TRBV7-2
TGTGCCAGCAGTTGGGACAGCCCTACTGTAAGAAATTCACCCCTCCACTTT,CASSWDSPTVRNSPLHF,TRBJ1-6,17,TRBD1,NA,TRBV12-3/TRBV12-4
TGCAGCGTGGAAGACGGATACCAACTCTATGGCTACACCTTC,CSVEDGYQLYGYTF,TRBJ1-2,14,NA,many,TRBV29-1
TGTGCCAGCAGTCGCCCCGGAAGGGCCTACGAGCAGTACTTC,CASSRPGRAYEQYF,TRBJ2-7,14,NA,many,TRBV6-2/TRBV6-3
TGTGCCAGCAGCCCCCGGGACAGGGGTCGCACAGGATTCGGGGACACTGAAGCTTTCTTT,CASSPRDRGRTGFGDTEAFF,TRBJ1-1,20,TRBD1,few,TRBV4-2
TGCAGCGCCGAAGCTCACGATGGGCACGAGCAGTACTTC,CSAEAHDGHEQYF,TRBJ2-7,13,NA,many,TRBV29-1
TGTGCCAGCAGCTCCTCCCCGGGCAGGAACACTGAAGCTTTCTTT,CASSSSPGRNTEAFF,TRBJ1-1,15,NA,many,TRBV7-2
TGTGCCAGCATTGGAACACCCGACCGGGGCACTGAAGCTTTCTTT,CASIGTPDRGTEAFF,TRBJ1-1,15,NA,few,TRBV28
TGTGCCAGCAGCTATGACTTTTCTATCTTCTACGAGCAGTACTTC,CASSYDFSIFYEQYF,TRBJ2-7,15,NA,NA,TRBV7-2